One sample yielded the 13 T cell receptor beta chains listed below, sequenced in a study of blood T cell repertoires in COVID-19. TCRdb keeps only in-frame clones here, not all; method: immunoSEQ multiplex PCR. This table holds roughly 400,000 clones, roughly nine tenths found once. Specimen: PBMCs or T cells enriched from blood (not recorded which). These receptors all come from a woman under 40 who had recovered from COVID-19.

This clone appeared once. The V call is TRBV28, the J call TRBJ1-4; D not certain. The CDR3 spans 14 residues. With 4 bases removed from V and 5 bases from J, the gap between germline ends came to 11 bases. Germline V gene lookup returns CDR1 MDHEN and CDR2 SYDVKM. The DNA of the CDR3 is TGTGCCAGCAGTTCAAGAGGCCTGAATGAAAAACTGTTTTTT. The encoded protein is CASSSRGLNEKLFF.

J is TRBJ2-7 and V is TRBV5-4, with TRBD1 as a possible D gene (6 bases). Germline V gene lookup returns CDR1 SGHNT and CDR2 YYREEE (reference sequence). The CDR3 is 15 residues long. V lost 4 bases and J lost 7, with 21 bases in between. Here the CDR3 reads CASSTDSRDFREQYF. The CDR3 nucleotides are TGTGCCAGCAGCACGGACAGCCGAGATTTTCGGGAGCAGTACTTC.

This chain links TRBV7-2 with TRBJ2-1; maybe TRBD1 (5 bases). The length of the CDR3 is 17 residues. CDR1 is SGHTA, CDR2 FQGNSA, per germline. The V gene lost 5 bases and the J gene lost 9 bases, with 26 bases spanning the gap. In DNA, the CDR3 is TGTGCCAGCAGCCCCCTTGGGGCAGGACCACCCGCCAGTGAGCAGTTCTTC. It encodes CASSPLGAGPPASEQFF.

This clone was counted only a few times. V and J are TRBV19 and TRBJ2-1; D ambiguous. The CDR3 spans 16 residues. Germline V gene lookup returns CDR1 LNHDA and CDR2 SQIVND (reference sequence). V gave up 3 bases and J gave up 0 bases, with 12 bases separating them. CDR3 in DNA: TGTGCCAGTAGTATTAATCGGTTTAGCTCCTACAATGAGCAGTTCTTC. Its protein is CASSINRFSSYNEQFF.

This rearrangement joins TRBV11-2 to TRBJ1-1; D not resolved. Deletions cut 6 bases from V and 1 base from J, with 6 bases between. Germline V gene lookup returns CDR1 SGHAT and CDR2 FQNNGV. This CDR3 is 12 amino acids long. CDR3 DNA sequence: TGTGCCAGCAGGATAGAGAACACTGAAGCTTTCTTT. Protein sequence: CASRIENTEAFF.

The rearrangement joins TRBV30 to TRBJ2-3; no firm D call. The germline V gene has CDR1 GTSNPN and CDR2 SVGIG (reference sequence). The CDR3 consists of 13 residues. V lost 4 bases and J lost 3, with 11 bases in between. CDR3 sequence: CAWTLWLTDTQYF. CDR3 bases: TGTGCCTGGACCCTGTGGCTTACAGATACGCAGTATTTT.

As DNA, the CDR3 is TGTGCCAGCAGCAGCTGGACGGGAAAAGATACGCAGTATTTT. As protein: CASSSWTGKDTQYF. The genes are TRBV5-6 and TRBJ2-3; tentative D call: TRBD2 (5 bases). V lost 4 bases, J lost 5 bases, and 14 bases lay in between. Looked up from germline, CDR1 is SGHDT and CDR2 is YYEEEE. The CDR3 extends over 14 amino acids.

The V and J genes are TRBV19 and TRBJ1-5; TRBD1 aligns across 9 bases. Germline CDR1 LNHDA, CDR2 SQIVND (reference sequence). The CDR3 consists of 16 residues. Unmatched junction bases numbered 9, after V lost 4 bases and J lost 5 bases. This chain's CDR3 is CASSSRQGERDQPQHF. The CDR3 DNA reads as TGTGCCAGTAGTAGCAGACAGGGGGAGAGGGATCAGCCCCAGCATTTT.

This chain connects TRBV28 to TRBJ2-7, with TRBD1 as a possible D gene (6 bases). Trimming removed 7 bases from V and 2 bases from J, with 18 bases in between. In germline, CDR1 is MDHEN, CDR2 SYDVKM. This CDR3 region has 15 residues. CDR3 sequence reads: CASTPGRGRTYEQYF. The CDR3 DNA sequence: TGTGCCAGCACCCCTGGCAGGGGCCGAACCTACGAGCAGTACTTC.

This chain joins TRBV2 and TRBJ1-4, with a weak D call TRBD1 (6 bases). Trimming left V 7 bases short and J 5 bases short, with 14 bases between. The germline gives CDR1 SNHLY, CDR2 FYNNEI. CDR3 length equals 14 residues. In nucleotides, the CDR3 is TGTGCCAGCACCTTATTACAGGGAAATGAAAAACTGTTTTTT. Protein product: CASTLLQGNEKLFF. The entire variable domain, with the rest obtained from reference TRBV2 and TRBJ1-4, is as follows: EPEVTQTPSHQVTQMGQEVILRCVPISNHLYFYWYRQILGQKVEFLVSFYNNEISEKSEIFDDQFSVERPDGSNFTLKIRSTKLEDSAMYFCASTLLQGNEKLFFGSGTQLSVL.

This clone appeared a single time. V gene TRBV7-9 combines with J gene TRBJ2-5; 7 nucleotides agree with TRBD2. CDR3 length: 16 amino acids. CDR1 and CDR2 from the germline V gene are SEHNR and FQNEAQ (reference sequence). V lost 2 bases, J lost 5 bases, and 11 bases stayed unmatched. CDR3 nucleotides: TGTGCCAGCAGCTTAAGGAGTAGTGGACTAGGGGAGACCCAGTACTTC. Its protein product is CASSLRSSGLGETQYF.

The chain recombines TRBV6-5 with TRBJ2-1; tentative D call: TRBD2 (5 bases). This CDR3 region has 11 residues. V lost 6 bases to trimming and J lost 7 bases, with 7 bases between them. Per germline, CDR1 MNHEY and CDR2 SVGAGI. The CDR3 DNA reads TGTGCCAGCAGGAGGGCGAATGAGCAGTTCTTC. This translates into CASRRANEQFF.

CDR3: CASSFLNAGQFF. The CDR3 DNA reads TGTGCCAGCAGCTTCTTGAATGCGGGGCAGTTCTTC. The chain has TRBV11-2 and TRBJ2-1, with D possibly being TRBD2 (5 bases). V was trimmed by 3 bases and J by 12 bases, leaving 12 bases between them. Germline V gene sequence: CDR1 SGHAT, CDR2 FQNNGV. The CDR3 length is 12 residues.